The entry below describes one T cell receptor beta chain. This sample was included in a study of Graves' ophthalmopathy and Graves' hyperthyroidism. TCR beta CDR3 amplification used RNA transcripts. HTBI-primed first-round RT-PCR preceded second-round multiplex PCR. One entry per CDR3 protein, called by TCRdb with MiXCR from the multiplex PCR reads. The sample lists 600,000 to 700,000 distinct CDR3 sequences; over 40% were seen once. The V and J ends lost 8 bases and 9 bases respectively, with 19 bases between them. CDR1 and CDR2 from the germline V gene are SQVTM and ANQGSEA. CDR3 length: 12 amino acids. Under 3 months in duration, the ophthalmopathy in affected donors had moderate-to-severe activity, CAS ≥3 and NOSPECS ≥4.

The specimen was peripheral blood. The V gene is TRBV29-1, the J gene TRBJ1-2; D might be TRBD1 (5 bases). The clonotype originates from an adult man with Graves' ophthalmopathy. The CDR3 region is CSSPWDQESYTF. The CDR3 bases are TGCAGCTCACCGTGGGACCAAGAAAGCTACACCTTC.